The sequence of this TCR beta chain was determined in a study of CD8 T cells in ankylosing spondylitis. Findings and caveats of the study: Fewer than ten highly homologous variants made up a TCR beta motif, and this motif appeared characteristic of ankylosing spondylitis blood. Some of these motif variants have turned up before, in reports on reactive arthritis synovial fluid and blood.

TCRdb reprocessed the 5' RACE reads with MiXCR, giving one entry per CDR3 protein. The sample has under 550,000 distinct CDR3 sequences, approximately 26% seen once. This clonotype has just a few counts. Antigen: not known. Trimming left V 3 bases short and J 9 bases short, with 13 bases between. The CDR3 is 13 amino acids. CDR1 and CDR2 from the germline V gene are MGHRA and YSYEKL. The rearrangement joins TRBV4-1 to TRBJ2-3; D uncertain. The sequencing sample was made of blood, either unsorted or a sorted T cell fraction (not recorded which). The clonotype comes from a male donor with ankylosing spondylitis. In DNA form, the CDR3 reads TGCGCCAGCAGCCAGGGTCTTTTTATGACGCAGTATTTT. Translation: CASSQGLFMTQYF.